This TCR beta chain was documented in a study of blood T cell repertoires in COVID-19. Study as a whole: The study drew acute and convalescent COVID-19 samples from the United States, Italy and Spain. From T cells, B-cell-depleted T cells, or PBMCs came the material, which was cDNA or gDNA.

V shed 2 bases, J shed 5 bases, and the junction held 10 bases outside the gene matches. The length of the CDR3 is 16 residues. From germline, CDR1 is MGHRA and CDR2 YSYEKL. Authors' processing steps: The authors estimated nucleated cell counts from reference gene primer amplification. Method: immunoSEQ multiplex PCR; TCRdb's copy keeps in-frame clones and lacks some. Clonal size and the V and J genes are those of that table, whereas D and trimming came from the DNA. The sample records roughly 130,000 clones, around four fifths being singletons. Sequencing was carried out using peripheral blood. This receptor was obtained from a man aged 40-55 years with active or convalescent COVID-19. This chain links TRBV4-1 with TRBJ2-7, with 9 nucleotides matching TRBD2. CDR3 amino acids: CASSQFRTSEFNEQYF. The CDR3 coding sequence is TGCGCCAGCAGCCAATTTAGGACTAGCGAATTCAACGAGCAGTACTTC.